The 7 T cell receptor beta chains below were found in one sample sequenced in a study of T cells in tuberculosis. Sequencing was performed with immunoSEQ multiplex PCR; in TCRdb, only in-frame clones are kept and a portion is missing. This sample carries tens of thousands of clones, around 90% of them seen once, and the ten largest clones take under 2.5%. Cells were sorted from thawed PBMC rested overnight and stained with GMM-loaded CD1B tetramer, viability dye and anti-CD3. The lipid loaded on the CD1B tetramers was C32 glucose monomycolate from Rhodococcus equi. Sequenced: CD1b-GMM tetramer-negative cells sorted from PBMCs. All receptors come from an adult woman with latent tuberculosis.

The CDR3 loop reads CASSQGGSGGVGDTQYF. CDR3 nucleotide sequence: TGTGCCAGCAGCCAAGGAGGAAGCGGGGGGGTAGGAGATACGCAGTATTTT. V is TRBV4-2 and J is TRBJ2-3; TRBD2 agrees at 10 bases. V lost 1 base, J lost 5 bases, and 9 bases stayed unmatched. The V gene's germline CDR1 is LGHNA and CDR2 YNFKEQ. The CDR3 length is 17 residues.

In its sample, this clone was seen once. This chain joins TRBV12-5 and TRBJ1-5; 8 bases map to TRBD1. There are 16 residues in the CDR3. J lost 3 bases, V lost 6 bases, and 10 bases had no gene match. Germline V gene sequence: CDR1 LGHNT, CDR2 FRNRAP. DNA of the CDR3: TGTGCTAGTGGCCTGGACAGGGTGGTTACCAATCAGCCCCAGCATTTT. It is translated as CASGLDRVVTNQPQHF. Full variable domain (outside the CDR3, taken from reference TRBV12-5 and TRBJ1-5): DARVTQTPRHKVTEMGQEVTMRCQPILGHNTVFWYRQTMMQGLELLAYFRNRAPLDDSGMPKDRFSAEMPDATLATLKIQPSEPRDSAVYFCASGLDRVVTNQPQHFGDGTRLSIL.

CDR3 DNA sequence: TGTGCCAGCAGTTTGGGCTACACCGGGGAGCTGTTTTTT. This encodes CASSLGYTGELFF. The V gene is TRBV27, the J gene TRBJ2-2; D remains ambiguous. CDR1 and CDR2 (germline): MNHEY, SMNVEV (reference sequence). Trimming cost V 3 bases and J 3 bases, with 5 bases left between them. The CDR3 has 13 amino acids.

The CDR3 DNA follows: TGCGCCAGCAGCCAAGATTATGGAGCTTACGAGCAGTACGTC. Translating gives CASSQDYGAYEQYV. The chain joins TRBV4-3 to TRBJ2-7; D not certain. This CDR3 has 14 amino acids. From germline, CDR1 is LGHNA and CDR2 YSLEER. V lost 0 bases and J lost 4, with 10 bases in between.

The gene calls are TRBV7-9 and TRBJ1-4; 8 positions agree with TRBD1. The CDR3 has 15 residues. J lost 0 bases, V lost 5 bases, and 2 bases had no gene match. Germline CDR1 is SEHNR and CDR2 is FQNEAQ (reference sequence). The CDR3 protein is CASSAQGATNEKLFF. The CDR3 bases are TGTGCCAGCAGCGCACAGGGGGCAACTAATGAAAAACTGTTTTTT.

This clone was found once. The J gene is TRBJ1-5, the V gene TRBV7-8; TRBD1 aligns across 7 bases. V dropped 4 bases and J dropped 1; count of bases not matched to a gene: 4. The CDR3 is 15 residues long. Looked up from germline, CDR1 is SGHVS and CDR2 is FQNEAQ. The CDR3 bases are TGTGCCAGCAGCTCCAGGGGGTTGAGCAATCAGCCCCAGCATTTT. Translated, it gives CASSSRGLSNQPQHF.

The chain recombines TRBV18 with TRBJ2-5; D may be TRBD1 (6 bases). The CDR3 sequence is 16 residues long. Germline values: CDR1 KGHSH, CDR2 LQKENI. V was trimmed by 2 bases and J by 1 base, leaving 14 bases between them. CDR3 sequence reads: CASSPLARGFQETQYF. CDR3 in DNA: TGTGCCAGCTCACCATTGGCCAGGGGATTCCAAGAGACCCAGTACTTC.